This T cell receptor beta chain emerged from a study of blood T cell repertoires in COVID-19 (dated by TCRdb to 2018 to 2020). Regarding the research as a whole: Samples from collaborators originated in the United States, Italy and Spain and spanned both the acute and convalescent phases of COVID-19. The material from the prospective study consisted of cDNA or gDNA derived from T cells, B-cell-depleted T cells, or PBMCs. The dataset comprised deeply sampled blood TCRbeta repertoires from subjects exposed to, actively infected with, or recovered from COVID-19. A freely available public database, intended as a resource for researchers studying the immune response to SARS-CoV-2, is where the repertoires were released. The samples were drawn from the first 160 participants of the ongoing ImmuneRACE study and from 1,200 or so subjects provided by 6 global collaborators. Nearly every sample came with metadata listing a de-identified subject ID, COVID-19 status, age in years and sex. Where available, HLA class I and class II types were obtained from metadata supplied by the sample provider rather than from assay-based typing. What the authors observed across the whole study: How much clinical and demographic metadata was included differed by source and by participant, and the metadata was provided uncurated.

In the germline V gene (reference sequence), CDR1 corresponds to LGHDT and CDR2 to YNNKEL. The CDR3 sequence holds 13 residues, the cysteine and phenylalanine included. This entry keeps only the CDR3 DNA: 39 bases, framed from base 1. Deletion took 2 bases off V and 6 bases off J, with a span of 10 bases between the germline ends. Each collaborating institution followed its own protocols to collect whole blood in K2EDTA tubes. For TCRbeta analysis, collaborators shipped samples in one of three forms: frozen whole blood, isolated PBMCs, or DNA extracted from either of those sample types. A note on this clone: It lacks a known antigen. Base-call qualities are not available, and no considerably larger clone is one nucleotide away.

TCRbeta CDR3 regions were amplified from genomic DNA by means of the immunoSEQ Assay, a bias-controlled multiplex PCR. Processing in the source paper ran as follows. Within the assay, amplification of reference gene primers was used to estimate how many nucleated cells each sample contained. Sequence reads were collapsed and filtered to measure the absolute abundance of every unique TCRbeta CDR3 rearrangement. Productive Simpson clonality was computed per sample as the square root of Simpson's diversity index over productive rearrangements. TCRdb took this table from immuneACCESS and kept in-frame rearrangements with V and J called. Such tables lack part of the clones; where checked against another copy, unresolved V genes explain under half of the gap, and the rest is unexplained. That table supplies the V and J calls and clone size; D and trimming were determined from the DNA. Within this sample are around 340,000 clones, with around 82% of them counted one time only. The ten largest make up approximately 3.1% of the sample.

This TCR derives from a man aged 25 to 40 with active or convalescent COVID-19. Sequencing used peripheral blood. The rearranged segments are TRBV3-1 (or the pseudogene TRBV3-2) and TRBJ1-2; the D gene is unclear. The nucleotide sequence reads TGTGCCAGCAGCCAAAGTACAGCTCATGGCTACACCTTC. Its translation reads: CASSQSTAHGYTF.